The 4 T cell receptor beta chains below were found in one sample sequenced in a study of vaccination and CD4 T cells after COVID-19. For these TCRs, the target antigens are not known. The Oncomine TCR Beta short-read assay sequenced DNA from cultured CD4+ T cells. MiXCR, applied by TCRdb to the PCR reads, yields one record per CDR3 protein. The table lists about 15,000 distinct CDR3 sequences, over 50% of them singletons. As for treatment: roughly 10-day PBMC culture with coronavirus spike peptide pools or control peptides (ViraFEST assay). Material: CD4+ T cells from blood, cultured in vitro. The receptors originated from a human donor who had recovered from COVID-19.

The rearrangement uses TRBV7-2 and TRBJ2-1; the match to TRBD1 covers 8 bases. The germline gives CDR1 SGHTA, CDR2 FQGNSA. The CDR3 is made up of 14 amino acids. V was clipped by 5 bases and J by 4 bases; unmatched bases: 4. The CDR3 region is CASSPRQGYNEQFF. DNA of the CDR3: TGTGCCAGCAGCCCACGACAGGGGTACAATGAGCAGTTCTTC.

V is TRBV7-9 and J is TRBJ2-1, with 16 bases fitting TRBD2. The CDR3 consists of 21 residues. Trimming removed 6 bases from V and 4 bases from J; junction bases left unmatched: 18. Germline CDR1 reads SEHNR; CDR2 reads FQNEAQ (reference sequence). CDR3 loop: CASSPPPSGTSGGAGYNEQFF. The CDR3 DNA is TGTGCCAGCAGTCCTCCCCCTTCCGGGACTAGCGGGGGGGCGGGTTACAATGAGCAGTTCTTC.

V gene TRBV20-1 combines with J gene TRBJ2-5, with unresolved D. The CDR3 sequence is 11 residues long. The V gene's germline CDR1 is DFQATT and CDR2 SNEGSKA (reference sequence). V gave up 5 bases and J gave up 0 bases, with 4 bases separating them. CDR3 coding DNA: TGCAGTGCTCAGTACCAAGAGACCCAGTACTTC. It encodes CSAQYQETQYF.

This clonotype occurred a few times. DNA of the CDR3: TGTGCCAGCAGCGTGGGGGGCTGGGGTAACTATGGCTACACCTTC. This encodes CASSVGGWGNYGYTF. The chain is built from TRBV12-3 or TRBV12-4 and TRBJ1-2; tentative D call: TRBD1 (6 bases). This CDR3 spans 15 amino acids. Trimming took off 6 bases at V and 1 base at J, with 15 bases between the two ends.